The clone carrying this T cell receptor beta chain was recorded many times. Its antigen is still unknown. The junction shows a germline mismatch at one end, possibly a read error. The data are from a study of T-cell reconstitution after alpha-beta-depleted transplantation in children. Regarding the study as a whole: A year had passed since transplant, and T-cell counts and diversity by then came mostly from newly produced T cells. Some patients owed their high day-60 TCRbeta diversity to surviving recipient T cells and thymic progenitors. There were reportedly several hundred expanded graft clones from which alpha-beta T cells came about two months after transplant.

TCRbeta library preparation incorporated unique molecular identifiers. TCRdb independently ran MiXCR on the PCR reads; one entry per CDR3 protein. The sample has hundreds of thousands of distinct CDR3 sequences, about 12% seen once; the top ten hold 0.79%. Germline V gene sequence: CDR1 LGHNT, CDR2 FRNRAP. The length of the CDR3 is 12 residues. This sequence originates from a girl aged 2-10 years with congenital amegakaryocytic thrombocytopenia, due to receive a stem cell transplant. Here the sequenced sample was PBMCs, taken before TCRalphabeta/CD19-depleted stem cell transplant. The V and J genes are TRBV12-5 and TRBJ2-3, with TRBD1 identical over 7 bases. The CDR3 is CASGDRDRDLCF. CDR3 sequence (DNA): TGTGCTAGTGGGGACCGGGACAGAGACCTTTGTTTT.